These T cell receptor beta chains were read from a single sample in a study of blood T cells in healthy people across ages. TCRdb re-called the 5' RACE reads through MiXCR, storing one row per CDR3 protein. Of 500,000 to 600,000 distinct CDR3 sequences listed, 27% are singletons. Sequenced input: blood. Every receptor here comes from a woman aged 70-85 years in good health. Each CDR3 is given with its conserved first and last residue. The D gene is left open where the match is weak. A row's size may be missing; if present it is once, few, many or a size class.

j_call v_call d_call clone_size cdr3_aa cdr3_nt
TRBJ1-2 TRBV6-5 TRBD1 . CASSRQGPNYGYTF TGTGCCAGCAGTAGACAGGGGCCCAACTATGGCTACACCTTC
TRBJ2-1 TRBV6-2/TRBV6-3 . . CASSRLTGNEQFF TGTGCCAGCAGCAGACTGACAGGCAATGAGCAGTTCTTC
TRBJ1-2 TRBV29-1 . few CSVHTGLIYGYTF TGCAGCGTGCACACAGGGCTGATCTATGGCTACACCTTC
TRBJ1-1 TRBV20-1 . few CSARDRAGGAEAFF TGCAGTGCTAGAGATAGGGCCGGGGGGGCTGAAGCTTTCTTT
TRBJ2-1 TRBV12-3/TRBV12-4 TRBD2 . CASSTFLAASYNEQFF TGTGCCAGCAGTACCTTCCTAGCGGCCTCCTACAATGAGCAGTTCTTC
TRBJ2-7 TRBV20-1 . . CSARQGGIYEQYF TGCAGTGCTAGACAGGGTGGGATCTACGAGCAGTACTTC
TRBJ2-7 TRBV5-1 TRBD1 few CASSSDRDTYYEQYF TGCGCCAGCAGCTCCGACAGGGATACTTATTACGAGCAGTACTTC
TRBJ2-7 TRBV5-1 . . CASSLELGVNYEQYF TGCGCCAGCAGCTTGGAATTAGGGGTCAACTACGAGCAGTACTTC
TRBJ1-1 TRBV18 . few CASSPSRDTEAFF TGTGCCAGCTCACCAAGCAGGGACACTGAAGCTTTCTTT
TRBJ1-4 TRBV9 TRBD1 few CASSVDSGQGREKLFF TGTGCCAGCAGCGTAGATTCGGGACAGGGAAGGGAAAAACTGTTTTTT
TRBJ1-5 TRBV19 . . CASTAEGRSNQPQHF TGTGCCAGTACCGCCGAAGGGAGGAGCAATCAGCCCCAGCATTTT
TRBJ2-5 TRBV20-1 TRBD1 . CSAWDSAETQYF TGCAGTGCTTGGGACAGCGCAGAGACCCAGTACTTC
TRBJ2-7 TRBV12-3/TRBV12-4 . . CASNRDTREQYF TGTGCCAGCAACCGGGACACGCGCGAGCAGTACTTC
TRBJ1-4 TRBV9 TRBD1 . CASSVGVDRDRGLLFF TGTGCCAGCAGCGTAGGGGTCGACCGGGACAGGGGATTACTGTTTTTT
TRBJ1-2 TRBV5-1 . . CASSLDPANYGYTF TGCGCCAGCAGCTTGGACCCAGCTAACTATGGCTACACCTTC
TRBJ2-6 TRBV4-2 TRBD2 . CASSQGEGISGANVLTF TGTGCCAGCAGCCAAGGGGAGGGAATCTCTGGGGCCAACGTCCTGACTTTC
TRBJ2-7 TRBV7-9 TRBD1 . CASSLSAPGTGIHEQYF TGTGCCAGCAGCTTATCGGCGCCCGGGACAGGGATACACGAGCAGTACTTC
TRBJ2-5 TRBV11-2 TRBD2 few CASSEGHLLGLAGGPLQETQYF TGTGCCAGCAGCGAAGGACACCTCTTAGGACTAGCGGGGGGCCCTTTACAAGAGACCCAGTACTTC
TRBJ2-7 TRBV21-1 . few CASTIMGDVGYEQYF TGTGCCAGCACGATCATGGGGGATGTCGGCTACGAGCAGTACTTC
TRBJ2-5 TRBV18 . few CASSPRGAAQETQYF TGTGCCAGCTCACCAAGGGGAGCGGCCCAAGAGACCCAGTACTTC
TRBJ2-5 TRBV4-1 TRBD2 . CASSQGLSASGTQETQYF TGCGCCAGCAGCCAAGGGCTTTCGGCTAGCGGAACCCAAGAGACCCAGTACTTC
TRBJ2-6 TRBV2 . few CASKLTEGPGANVLTF TGTGCCAGCAAACTAACTGAGGGGCCAGGGGCCAACGTCCTGACTTTC
TRBJ2-5 TRBV2 . once CASSDGALETQYF TGTGCCAGCAGTGATGGGGCATTAGAGACCCAGTACTTC
TRBJ2-6 TRBV29-1 . . CSVIPGRGANVLTF TGCAGCGTTATCCCGGGAAGAGGGGCCAACGTCCTGACTTTC
TRBJ2-5 TRBV20-1 . . CSANWLQETQYF TGCAGTGCTAATTGGCTGCAAGAGACCCAGTACTTC
TRBJ2-3 TRBV6-5 TRBD2 many CASSYRSGGGYTDTQYF TGTGCCAGCAGTTACCGGAGCGGGGGGGGATACACAGATACGCAGTATTTT
TRBJ2-5 TRBV12-5 . few CASGLGSIPGPPETQYF TGTGCTAGTGGTTTGGGTTCAATTCCCGGGCCCCCAGAGACCCAGTACTTC
TRBJ2-7 TRBV13 . few CASSAGRPSYEQYF TGTGCCAGCAGTGCAGGGAGGCCCAGTTACGAGCAGTACTTC
TRBJ2-1 TRBV20-1 . few CSATGTVHSYNEQFF TGCAGTGCTACGGGAACCGTTCATAGCTACAATGAGCAGTTCTTC
TRBJ2-3 TRBV25-1 . . CASSTPTGSDTQYF TGTGCCAGCAGCACACCCACTGGTTCAGATACGCAGTATTTT
TRBJ1-2 TRBV6-5 TRBD1 . CASSYSIQGIGYGYTF TGTGCCAGCAGTTACTCAATACAGGGGATTGGCTATGGCTACACCTTC
TRBJ1-2 TRBV12-5 TRBD1 . CASGLSGTGGWDYGYTF TGTGCTAGTGGTTTGTCCGGGACAGGGGGCTGGGACTATGGCTACACCTTC
TRBJ2-1 TRBV12-3/TRBV12-4 . . CATLARNNEQFF TGTGCCACTCTAGCGCGAAACAATGAGCAGTTCTTC
TRBJ2-3 TRBV9 TRBD1 few CASSAGTGGHSSTDTQYF TGTGCCAGCAGCGCCGGGACAGGGGGCCACTCTAGCACAGATACGCAGTATTTT
TRBJ2-7 TRBV4-3 TRBD1 . CASSPGTDGGYEQYF TGCGCCAGCAGCCCCGGGACAGACGGAGGCTACGAGCAGTACTTC
TRBJ2-3 TRBV28 TRBD2 . CASRAQRGASTDTQYF TGTGCCAGCAGGGCCCAGCGGGGGGCAAGCACAGATACGCAGTATTTT
TRBJ1-5 TRBV4-3 . . CASSQAGHQPQHF TGCGCCAGCAGCCAGGCCGGCCATCAGCCCCAGCATTTT
TRBJ1-1 TRBV12-3/TRBV12-4 TRBD1 few CASSPTGGTRAFF TGTGCCAGCAGTCCCACAGGGGGCACGAGGGCTTTCTTT
TRBJ2-7 TRBV6-2/TRBV6-3 . . CASRGGGSAAYEQYF TGTGCCAGCAGGGGAGGTGGGAGCGCCGCCTACGAGCAGTACTTC
TRBJ1-3 TRBV27 TRBD1 once CASSFSGGSNGNTIYF TGTGCCAGCAGTTTCTCAGGGGGCTCAAACGGAAACACCATATATTTT
TRBJ2-5 TRBV20-1 . few CSASTSGSETQYF TGCAGTGCTTCAACTAGTGGGTCAGAGACCCAGTACTTC
TRBJ2-3 TRBV7-2 . few CASSIRTVRDTQYF TGTGCCAGCAGCATCCGGACAGTTCGAGATACGCAGTATTTT
TRBJ2-3 TRBV5-5 TRBD1 many CASSFSGQASTDTQYF TGTGCCAGCAGCTTTTCGGGACAGGCTAGCACAGATACGCAGTATTTT
TRBJ1-1 TRBV12-3/TRBV12-4 TRBD1 . CASGPGQGALNTEAFF TGTGCCAGCGGACCGGGACAGGGGGCTTTGAACACTGAAGCTTTCTTT
TRBJ1-3 TRBV3-1 . . CASSQEPGRVGNTIYF TGTGCCAGCAGCCAAGAACCGGGCAGGGTAGGAAACACCATATATTTT
TRBJ2-5 TRBV20-1 TRBD2 . CSAWTSGGAETQYF TGCAGTGCTTGGACTAGCGGGGGGGCGGAGACCCAGTACTTC
TRBJ2-5 TRBV4-3 TRBD1 many CASSQEPPPTGAETQYF TGCGCCAGCAGCCAAGAACCCCCTCCCACAGGGGCAGAGACCCAGTACTTC
TRBJ1-6 TRBV5-1 . few CASSLRGADNSPLHF TGCGCCAGCAGCTTAAGAGGGGCCGATAATTCACCCCTCCACTTT
TRBJ1-2 TRBV20-1 . few CSARAGDINYGYTF TGCAGTGCTAGAGCAGGAGATATTAACTATGGCTACACCTTC
TRBJ2-7 TRBV7-2 . few CASSFATGLRSEQYF TGTGCCAGCAGCTTCGCCACAGGGTTAAGGAGCGAGCAGTACTTC
TRBJ2-5 TRBV6-2/TRBV6-3 TRBD1 many CASTGQVQETQYF TGTGCCAGCACCGGACAGGTACAAGAGACCCAGTACTTC
TRBJ1-4 TRBV6-1 TRBD1 . CASSARTGGGGTNEKLFF TGTGCCAGCAGTGCCCGGACAGGGGGCGGTGGAACTAATGAAAAACTGTTTTTT
TRBJ2-3 TRBV7-2 . . CASSSVARGGKGTQYF TGTGCCAGCAGCTCGGTCGCGAGGGGGGGCAAGGGGACGCAGTATTTT